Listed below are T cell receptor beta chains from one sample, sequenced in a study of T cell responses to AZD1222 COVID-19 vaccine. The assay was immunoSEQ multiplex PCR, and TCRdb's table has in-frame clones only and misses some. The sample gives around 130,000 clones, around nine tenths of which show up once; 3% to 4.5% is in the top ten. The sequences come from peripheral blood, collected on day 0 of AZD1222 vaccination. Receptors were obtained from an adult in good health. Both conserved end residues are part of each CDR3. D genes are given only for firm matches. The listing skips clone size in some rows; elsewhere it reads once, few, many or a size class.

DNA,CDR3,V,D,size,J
TGTGCCAGCAGCCCCGTAGCGGGAGGAGTAGTAGAGGGCACCGGGGAGCTGTTTTTT,CASSPVAGGVVEGTGELFF,TRBV14,TRBD2,.,TRBJ2-2
TGTGCCAGCAGCCAAGTGGTCCGAAAGACGTCTGAAGCTTTCTTT,CASSQVVRKTSEAFF,TRBV4-2,.,.,TRBJ1-1
TGCAGCGTTGTACTAGCCGGCTACAATGAGCAGTTCTTC,CSVVLAGYNEQFF,TRBV29-1,.,.,TRBJ2-1
TGTGCCAGCAGTCGGACAGAACGTCGATATAGCAATCAGCCCCAGCATTTT,CASSRTERRYSNQPQHF,TRBV2,.,.,TRBJ1-5
TGTGCCAGCAGTTTATCTTCCGGGACAGGATCTAACTATGGCTACACCTTC,CASSLSSGTGSNYGYTF,TRBV27,TRBD1,.,TRBJ1-2
TGCGCCAGCAGCTTCAGCGGGAGCTCCTACGAGCAGTACTTC,CASSFSGSSYEQYF,TRBV5-1,TRBD2,few,TRBJ2-7
TGTGCCAGCAGCGTAGGGACTAGCGGTAACCTACCAAGCTCCTACAATGAGCAGTTCTTC,CASSVGTSGNLPSSYNEQFF,TRBV9,TRBD2,.,TRBJ2-1
TGTGCCAGCAGTTTATCGGTCCGCGGGAGGGCCTTAAAAGAGACCCAGTACTTC,CASSLSVRGRALKETQYF,TRBV27,TRBD2,.,TRBJ2-5
TGCGCCAGCAGCCCAGATGGGAAGGGGAACACTGAAGCTTTCTTT,CASSPDGKGNTEAFF,TRBV5-1,.,.,TRBJ1-1
TGTGCCAGCAGCTTCGGGATGAACACTGAAGCTTTCTTT,CASSFGMNTEAFF,TRBV7-9,.,.,TRBJ1-1
TGTGCCAGCAGTTACGGTCCCAAACTAGGGGCTTTCTTT,CASSYGPKLGAFF,TRBV6-5,.,.,TRBJ1-1
TGTGCCAGCAGCTATAATTCACCCCTCCACTTT,CASSYNSPLHF,TRBV2,.,few,TRBJ1-6
TGTGCCAGTAGTATGGGTAGCGGGAAGAGCACAGATACGCAGTATTTT,CASSMGSGKSTDTQYF,TRBV19,TRBD2,.,TRBJ2-3
TGTGCCAGCGGAGGACTAGCAACCGGGGAGCTGTTTTTT,CASGGLATGELFF,TRBV7-3,TRBD2,few,TRBJ2-2
TGTGCCAGCAGCTTAGGGGGGCAGAATTCACCCCTCCACTTT,CASSLGGQNSPLHF,TRBV7-6,.,.,TRBJ1-6